This is a list of T cell receptor beta chains from one sample in a study of blood T cell repertoires in COVID-19. The table came from immunoSEQ multiplex PCR; TCRdb's copy has only in-frame clones and leaves some out. The sample lists 100,000 or so clones; about three quarters were seen once. Specimen: peripheral blood. These TCRs come from a woman in her 70s with acute or convalescent COVID-19. Both conserved end residues are part of each CDR3. D genes are given only for firm matches. Part of the rows lack a size; the others show once, few, many or a class for expanded clones.

CDR3nt: TGTGCCATGGGGACAGGGATAAACGAGCAGTACTTC
CDR3aa: CAMGTGINEQYF
j_gene: TRBJ2-7
abundance: once
d_gene: TRBD1
v_gene: TRBV10-3

CDR3nt: TGTGCCTGGAGTCCCCCGGACAGGGGAGGCACTGAAGCTTTCTTT
CDR3aa: CAWSPPDRGGTEAFF
j_gene: TRBJ1-1
abundance: .
d_gene: TRBD1
v_gene: TRBV30

CDR3nt: TGTGCCAGCAGTGAAAAGCATGCGTCAGGGGCTGGCTACACCTTC
CDR3aa: CASSEKHASGAGYTF
j_gene: TRBJ1-2
abundance: .
d_gene: .
v_gene: TRBV2

CDR3nt: TGTGCCAGTACCCCTCGGCAGGGAAACCAGCCCCAGCATTTT
CDR3aa: CASTPRQGNQPQHF
j_gene: TRBJ1-5
abundance: .
d_gene: .
v_gene: TRBV19

CDR3nt: TGTGCCAGCAGGCCCGGAGGGGCTAGCACAGATACGCAGTATTTT
CDR3aa: CASRPGGASTDTQYF
j_gene: TRBJ2-3
abundance: .
d_gene: .
v_gene: TRBV5-4

CDR3nt: TGTGCCAGCTCACGGGGCCCGGGGGGAAGCGCTGGAAACACCATATATTTT
CDR3aa: CASSRGPGGSAGNTIYF
j_gene: TRBJ1-3
abundance: once
d_gene: .
v_gene: TRBV18

CDR3nt: TGTGCCAGCAGTGCTGACAGCACTGGCTATGGCTACACCTTC
CDR3aa: CASSADSTGYGYTF
j_gene: TRBJ1-2
abundance: .
d_gene: .
v_gene: TRBV27

CDR3nt: TGCGCCAGCAGTGAGACAGGGGGCAATCAGCCCCAGCATTTT
CDR3aa: CASSETGGNQPQHF
j_gene: TRBJ1-5
abundance: .
d_gene: TRBD1
v_gene: TRBV10-2

CDR3nt: TGTGCCACCAGCAGAGCTTCAGGGGGCCGGACTGAAGCTTTCTTT
CDR3aa: CATSRASGGRTEAFF
j_gene: TRBJ1-1
abundance: .
d_gene: TRBD1
v_gene: TRBV15

CDR3nt: TGTGCCGTCACTGGGACTCCCCTCTCCTACGAGCAGTACTTC
CDR3aa: CAVTGTPLSYEQYF
j_gene: TRBJ2-7
abundance: few
d_gene: .
v_gene: TRBV28

CDR3nt: TGTGCCAGCAGTTACCTACTAGCGGGGGGCGCAGAGACCCAGTACTTC
CDR3aa: CASSYLLAGGAETQYF
j_gene: TRBJ2-5
abundance: .
d_gene: TRBD2
v_gene: TRBV6-2/TRBV6-3

CDR3nt: TGTGCCTGGAGTAAAGGGACAGTAGAGAGGGAGACCCAGTACTTC
CDR3aa: CAWSKGTVERETQYF
j_gene: TRBJ2-5
abundance: .
d_gene: TRBD1
v_gene: TRBV30

CDR3nt: TGTGCCAACAGTTTACAGGGTCGGTCTGGAAACACCATATATTTT
CDR3aa: CANSLQGRSGNTIYF
j_gene: TRBJ1-3
abundance: .
d_gene: .
v_gene: TRBV6-6

CDR3nt: TGTGCCACCAGTGACCCACGGACAGGGGTTTTCACAGATACGCAGTATTTT
CDR3aa: CATSDPRTGVFTDTQYF
j_gene: TRBJ2-3
abundance: .
d_gene: TRBD1
v_gene: TRBV24-1

CDR3nt: TGTGCCAGCTCCCACAGCTCAGCGAACACTGAAGCTTTCTTT
CDR3aa: CASSHSSANTEAFF
j_gene: TRBJ1-1
abundance: .
d_gene: .
v_gene: TRBV18